This TCR beta chain appears in the sequencing data of a study of shared clonotypes between healthy human individuals (dated by TCRdb to 2020 to 2022). A note on the overall study: A few men and two women, aged 18 to 49 years, made up the cohort. For each donor, CD4 naive and CD4 memory were each given three plates, CD8 naive was given two plates, and CD8 memory was given one plate. To increase sequencing depth and limit assay-specific biases, TCR repertoire library preparation and sequencing were carried out by different laboratories using diverse techniques. Per donor, leukapheresis produced somewhere between about 0.85 and 10 billion PBMCs. To estimate repertoire size and how much clonotypes are shared between individuals, the study performed deep sequencing of blood TCR repertoires from five healthy adults. Overall results and qualifications from the work: Sampling was limited to blood, and TCR repertoires in tissue likely differ from TCR repertoires in blood. Incomplete sequencing was indicated by rarefaction of sorted-subset datasets, despite the large sequencing depth. Compared with non-shared clonotypes, the clonotypes found in all four sorted-subset donors had higher generation probabilities. Larger estimated clonotype richness was generally found for naive subsets than for memory subsets. Across a few donors, about 5% of naive CD4, roughly 3.3% of naive CD8, under 2.5% of memory CD4, and roughly 0.4% of memory CD8 clonotypes were shared. Pairwise subsampling led to the expectation that sequencing depth would affect the degree of clonotype sharing among donors. Because the study included only a small number of donors, the genetic and exposure-history diversity represented was limited.

The donors were healthy, HIV-negative adults who had no recently reported acute infections or vaccinations. Every donor was a Caucasian adult residing in Nashville, Tennessee, USA. CD4+ T cells were enriched by magnetic negative selection; naive cells were then positively selected on CD45RA, and the negative fraction formed the memory subset. Blood was obtained by leukapheresis, after which PBMCs were separated by Ficoll-Histopaque density gradient centrifugation and cryopreserved in liquid nitrogen vapor phase. Analytical flow cytometry was used to check the purity and quantity of each magnetically sorted T cell population. Genomic DNA was isolated from each sorted fraction and quantified by UV absorbance on a Nanodrop 2000c. Using the deep immunoSEQ assay, TCR CDR3 regions were amplified from genomic DNA by multiplex PCR. Genomic DNA extracted from each cell subset was distributed evenly over all wells of several immunoSEQ 96-well plates, and each plate served as one replicate. For sorted subsets, approximately 210 ng genomic DNA, equal to 30,000 or so T cell genomes, was loaded into each replicate PCR. Purified libraries were measured with a Qubit 3.0 fluorometer, size-checked on a Bioanalyzer 2100, and measured again with the KAPA Library Quantification kit. Each immunoSEQ 96-well plate was sequenced on its own single-read 150-cycle Illumina NextSeq 550 flow cell. The authors processed their data as follows. The immunoSEQ output contained only junctional sequences without quality scores, so filtering could not match that applied to full-length reads. To assign V/J genes and CDR3, sequences were annotated using PyIR, a Python wrapper for IgBLAST v1.9, with IMGT germline references. Reads with weak V/J assignments (E-value above 1e-6), missing CDR3, stop codons, out-of-frame junctions, or ambiguous translated residues were removed. A V3J clonotype was defined by an identical inferred V gene, J gene, and CDR3 amino acid sequence. To compute the percentage overlap between repertoires, the number of shared unique clonotypes was divided by the size of the smaller repertoire. Three approaches were used to assess repertoire richness: RTK rarefaction, the Chao1 estimator, and Recon v2.1 estimates of unobserved clonotypes. OLGA was used to compute generation probabilities for all TCRbeta clonotypes that the gDNA method yielded from a handful of donors. Drawn from immuneACCESS, this table holds only the in-frame rearrangements with V and J called that TCRdb kept. Clones are partly lost; checked studies trace under half to an unresolved V gene and leave the rest unexplained. The V and J calls and the clone size are those of that table, but D and trimming were determined from the DNA. This sample has 2 million to 2.5 million clones in its table, and about 94% of those were observed once. Together, the top ten hold around 0.13% of the sample.

Worth noting for this clone: No antigen is known for it. No base-level quality is on record; no much larger clone is a single base apart.

Sequenced sample: naive CD4+ T cells sorted from blood. This specimen's cell subset or site label, per the study, means: CD45RA+ positively selected. This receptor was identified in a young man in good health.

The DNA reads TGTGCCAGCAGTTGGCGGACAGGGGGCCGGCACACTGAAGCTTTCTTT. It codes for CASSWRTGGRHTEAFF. The sequence joins TRBV6-5 to TRBJ1-1; 11 junctional bases match TRBD1. The CDR3 spans 16 residues, from the cysteine through the phenylalanine. The sequence is cut down to CDR3 DNA, 48 bases in frame from base 1. After removal of 4 bases from V and 3 bases from J, the junction retains 7 bases not matched to a gene. CDR1 MNHEY and CDR2 SVGAGI were looked up in the germline V gene.